One and the same sample provided the 5 T cell receptor beta chains below, sequenced in a study of graft-versus-host responses after intestinal transplantation. Once graft tissue had been processed, intraepithelial and lamina propria lymphocytes were released. Using immunoSEQ multiplex PCR, the repertoire was profiled, and TCRdb retains in-frame clones only, with some absent. This table has about 19,000 clones, roughly 78% appearing once. This specimen was ileum tissue, taken approximately 3 weeks after intestinal transplant. The source is a human patient who received an intestinal transplant, so some T cells may come from the graft donor.

CDR3 residues: CARPGTSGFKDVYF. DNA of the CDR3: TGTGCCAGACCCGGGACTAGCGGGTTTAAGGATGTGTACTTC. The chain recombines TRBV19 with TRBJ2-5; 12 nucleotides match TRBD2. Trimming cost V 9 bases and J 13 bases; bases outside gene matches: 15. There are 14 residues in the CDR3. Germline V gives CDR1 LNHDA, CDR2 SQIVND (reference sequence).

The chain combines TRBV14 with TRBJ2-5; TRBD1 matches 7 bases. The germline V gene has CDR1 SGHDN and CDR2 FVKESK. Trimming at V came to 5 bases and at J to 7 bases, leaving 4 bases not matched to a gene. This CDR3 is 12 amino acids long. CDR3 sequence (DNA): TGTGCCAGCAGCGTAGGGGGCCGGACCCAGTACTTC. This codes for CASSVGGRTQYF.

This chain connects TRBV4-2 to TRBJ1-2; no definite D call. The V end lost 2 bases, the J end lost 4 bases, and 17 bases lay between the germline ends. The CDR3 loop spans 16 amino acids. Germline assignment: CDR1 LGHNA and CDR2 YNFKEQ. CDR3 in amino acids: CASSQPARSLIYGYTF. The CDR3 region has the DNA TGTGCCAGCAGCCAACCCGCCCGTTCCCTAATCTATGGCTACACCTTC.

The chain combines TRBV28 with TRBJ2-2, with D tentatively TRBD1 (5 bases). Germline assignment: CDR1 MDHEN and CDR2 SYDVKM. Trimming removed 2 bases from V and 3 bases from J, with 7 bases in between. This CDR3 has 14 residues. The CDR3 DNA reads as TGTGCCAGCAGTTTACTCAGGGACACCGGGGAGCTGTTTTTT. It yields the protein CASSLLRDTGELFF.

The CDR3 nucleotides are TGCGCCAGCAGCCAAGCGGCGGGGTTTAACTACTACGAGCAGTACTTC. Amino acid sequence: CASSQAAGFNYYEQYF. The chain combines TRBV4-1 with TRBJ2-7; D is perhaps TRBD2 (6 bases). CDR1 MGHRA and CDR2 YSYEKL come from the germline V gene. This CDR3 has 16 amino acids. V was pared by 1 base and J by 3 bases, with 16 bases between.